This T cell receptor (beta chain) was recovered during a study of CD8 T cells in ankylosing spondylitis (dated by TCRdb to 2015 to 2018). In the study overall: The study profiled T cell receptor beta repertoires in healthy donors and ankylosing spondylitis patients to find disease-linked TCR variants. The whole study cohort included over a hundred healthy donors and over 20 ankylosing spondylitis patients. Peripheral blood was sampled, and synovial fluid was also collected from ankylosing spondylitis patients. Findings and caveats that apply to the study as a whole: Some motif variants had previously been reported in the synovial fluid and blood of reactive arthritis patients, which suggests shared mechanisms of disease initiation. The disease-linked clones were reported as significantly enriched in matched synovial fluid samples from ankylosing spondylitis patients. In peripheral blood, the disease-linked clones were found at relatively low frequencies and had a CD8+ phenotype. Blood from ankylosing spondylitis patients appeared to be characterized by a TCR beta motif composed of several highly homologous amino acid variants.

Comment on this clonotype: Its recognized antigen is unknown. Compared with germline, one end of the junction differs, possibly owing to a read error.

TCRdb shows the sequencer as Illumina HiSeq 2500. Quantitative 5'-RACE with molecular barcodes was the method used to prepare the TCR beta libraries. The original pipeline was this. A new computational method, built on a probabilistic model of VDJ rearrangement, was used to identify disease-linked TCR variants. The public reads were run again by TCRdb, first through fastp at Q25 and then through MiXCR, and only productive beta chains were kept. CDR3 protein duplicates are merged, each entry listing the most common genes and DNA. TCRdb's processing, not the study's, gives the V and J calls here. The sample table contains around 130,000 distinct CDR3 sequences; only one count was recorded for 15% to 20% of them. Clones ranked in the top ten supply roughly a third of the sample. Sequenced: blood, either unsorted or a sorted T cell fraction (not recorded which). The clonotype comes from a male donor with ankylosing spondylitis.

At the DNA level, the sequence is TGTGCCAGCAGTGGGGGGCAGGCCAGTACAATCTTC. It translates as CASSGGQASTIF. The receptor chain draws on TRBV27 and TRBJ2-4, with the D call perhaps TRBD1 or TRBD2, each one matching 6 bases. The CDR3 holds 12 amino acids from the cysteine to the phenylalanine. The only DNA kept is the CDR3, 36 bases in frame from the first base. CDR1 and CDR2, looked up from the germline V gene (reference sequence), are MNHEY and SMNVEV.